The T cell receptor (beta chain) described here comes from a study of CXCR3-negative and CXCR3-positive naive CD8 T cells. Study results and caveats: CXCR3-positive naive cells had TRB CDR3s that were more hydrophobic than CXCR3-negative naive cells had. Diversity was high in both naive subsets and much lower in memory cells.

A remark on this clonotype: What it binds is unknown.

The CDR3 consists of 14 residues. In germline, CDR1 is MNHEY, CDR2 SVGAGI. The authors prepared UMI-labeled TRB cDNA libraries by 5' RACE. TCRdb reprocessed the 5' RACE reads and reports one entry per CDR3 protein, with no DNA. The sample has about 60,000 distinct CDR3 sequences. The sample consisted of naive CXCR3+ CD8+ T cells from blood. Specified subset: CD45RO-CCR7+CD27+CD95- naive CD8+ T cells expressing CXCR3 (TNR3+). The TCR was taken from a human donor in good health. Some clones in this sample may be carry-over from other donors' samples. The chain couples TRBV6-5 to TRBJ2-5. The chain's CDR3 is CASSYSHQEETQYF.